Listed below are T cell receptor beta chains from one sample, sequenced in a study of blood T cells in healthy people across ages. Each CDR3 protein is one row after TCRdb ran MiXCR on the 5' RACE reads. This table holds 580,000 or so distinct CDR3 sequences, under 55% found once. Sequencing was done on a sample of blood. Receptors originate from an elderly man in good health. The CDR3 runs from the conserved cysteine through the conserved F or W. The size field is filled for only some rows; it gives once, few, many or a size class.

>TRBV29-1|NA|NA
CSVEVQGTDEQYF
>TRBV7-2|NA|TRBJ2-3
CASGWGGSTDTQYF
>TRBV5-1|NA|TRBJ2-3
CASSLGTTSGADTQYF
>TRBV6-2/TRBV6-3|few|TRBJ2-3
CASRTGTSGRITDTQYF
>TRBV20-1|few|TRBJ1-1
CSARGGPNTEAFF
>TRBV20-1|once|TRBJ1-1
CSATEGRGRVNTEAFF
>TRBV29-1|NA|TRBJ1-1
CSALMAMNTEAFF
>TRBV7-2|many|TRBJ2-3
CASSSPGTDTQYF
>TRBV19|NA|TRBJ1-1
CASSMEGNTEAFF
>TRBV20-1|NA|TRBJ2-3
CSARDEGEYMTDRQYF
>TRBV7-9|NA|TRBJ2-3
CASSAGPSTDTQYF
>TRBV6-5|many|TRBJ2-3
CASRTRLAAVGDTQYF
>TRBV7-8|NA|TRBJ2-3
CASSLPIAGGSDTQYF
>TRBV7-2|once|TRBJ1-1
CANSQIEYTEAFF
>TRBV3-1|NA|TRBJ2-1
CTSSHSDPYNEQFF
>TRBV12-3/TRBV12-4|few|TRBJ1-1
CASSQSGEYTEAFF
>TRBV12-3/TRBV12-4|NA|TRBJ2-2
CASRGLAGVLTGELFF
>TRBV27|NA|TRBJ1-1
CASSFLGGVNTEAFF
>TRBV9|few|TRBJ2-1
CASSVVALADEQFF
>TRBV27|once|TRBJ2-7
CASSLLDGSYEQYF
>TRBV3-1|few|TRBJ2-3
CASSQGDSSSETQYF
>TRBV4-3|NA|TRBJ1-3
CASSQEQGPSGNTIYF
>TRBV4-3|NA|TRBJ2-3
CASSQVSGGGTQYF
>TRBV7-9|NA|TRBJ2-4
CASSSSSALGIQYF
>TRBV9|NA|TRBJ2-7
CASSVSPGQGSEQYF
>TRBV20-1|NA|TRBJ2-3
CSARDEGDGGYTDTQYF
>TRBV3-1|NA|TRBJ1-1
CASSSTTIGGNTEAFF
>TRBV11-2|NA|TRBJ2-1
CASSQSQDSVDEQFF
>TRBV29-1|NA|TRBJ1-4
CSAGTWQPGKKLFF
>TRBV7-2|NA|TRBJ2-1
CASRGGKGPPMEQFF
>TRBV12-3/TRBV12-4|NA|TRBJ2-1
CASSWGGGFEQFF
>TRBV4-2|NA|TRBJ2-7
CASSQVGGSTYEQYF
>TRBV7-9|NA|TRBJ1-6
CASSLRESNSPLHF
>TRBV3-1|few|TRBJ2-5
CASRAQGRGETQYF
>TRBV12-3/TRBV12-4|NA|TRBJ2-1
CASSHRGDRGEQFF
>TRBV4-3|few|TRBJ2-7
CASSQELDPYSYEQYF
>TRBV5-1|few|TRBJ2-1
CASSLVPSTTYNEQFF
>TRBV6-5|many|TRBJ1-3
CASSYPTGTGRGRNTIYF
>TRBV7-3|few|TRBJ2-3
CASSQGWTTGTDTQYF
>TRBV30|few|TRBJ2-7
CALVKRSSYEQYF
>TRBV7-2|NA|TRBJ1-1
CASSYDGQGIEAFF
>TRBV4-1|NA|TRBJ2-1
CASSQVQRDRGDNEQFF
>TRBV27|NA|TRBJ2-3
CASSLLGQGVGDTQYF
>TRBV20-1|NA|TRBJ2-2
CSASRDTGELFF
>TRBV6-5|few|TRBJ1-1
CASSYPTGQMSLNTEAFF
>TRBV30|NA|TRBJ1-2
CAWSVLGYGYTF
>TRBV7-9|NA|TRBJ2-1
CASSSWGWTSESSYNEQFF
>TRBV5-1|NA|TRBJ2-5
CASVRGETQYF
>TRBV20-1|NA|TRBJ1-6
CSARDPLGGQQTPLHF
>TRBV4-3|few|TRBJ2-2
CASSQSTSGDTGELFF